This T cell receptor beta chain was recovered during a study of neurological immune-mediated disorders (dated by TCRdb to 2018 to 2020). For the study in its entirety: The study compared peripheral blood TCR-beta repertoires of HTLV-I-associated myelopathy (HAM/TSP) patients, multiple sclerosis patients and healthy controls using UMI-based sequencing. The 90 to 120 TCR-beta libraries covered PBMC samples along with longitudinal samples, technical triplicates, and paired sorted CD4+ and CD8+ T-cell subsets. The cohort was made up of around 70 subjects, consisting of 15 or so HAM/TSP patients, some 35 multiple sclerosis patients and around 20 healthy controls. Overall study outcomes, separate from this receptor: The highest TCR clonal expansion was observed in HAM/TSP patients, whereas the lowest was observed in MS patients, even when compared with healthy controls. Across subjects, expanded clones never shared an identical CDR3 amino acid sequence, which suggests that the TCR-beta repertoires in every group were private.

This clonotype was detected many times. Its antigen is currently not known. No base quality values were provided; no much bigger clone lies one nucleotide off. The CDR3 holds 14 amino acids from the cysteine to the phenylalanine. The sequence is cut down to CDR3 DNA, 42 bases in frame from base 1. CDR1 and CDR2 are read off the germline V gene (reference sequence) as LGHDT and YNNKEL. V is reduced by 1 base and J by 2 bases, leaving a spacing of 9 bases between them. For unsorted PBMC libraries, 2 million PBMCs were used after storage in RNAlater at -80 degrees C until RNA extraction. Peripheral blood was subjected to Ficoll-Hypaque density gradient centrifugation to isolate PBMCs, which were then cryopreserved in liquid nitrogen. To synthesize cDNA, template-switch 5'RACE was performed with a primer carrying a 10-nucleotide random unique molecular identifier so that each TCR transcript was tagged. Every sequencing run covered 15-18 subjects and yielded more than 160 million TCR-beta sequences. The RNeasy kit was used to extract total RNA. TCR-beta VDJ regions were amplified with primers for the TCR constant region and the 5'RACE anchor, using the KAPA Real-time Library Amplification kit. Sample indexes and Illumina adaptors were added in a first PCR, and a second PCR then increased library yield. After Ampure bead purification, the TCR product of roughly 650 bp was size-selected on a 2% E-gel SizeSelection system. Before pooling, libraries had their quality checked on a Bioanalyzer, their concentration measured with Qubit, and their quantity determined with the Kapa Library Quantification kit. Paired-end 2 x 150 bp sequencing of the libraries was performed on an Illumina HiSeq 2500. To increase sequence diversity, roughly 24-32% phiX was spiked into each library pool. Turning to the authors' computational methods: Quality-filtered reads were processed with the UMI-based MiGEC pipeline, which removed over 85% of raw TCR sequences during error correction. VDJ genes were aligned to IMGT germline references, and clonotypes were defined by unique CDR3 amino acid sequence plus V-J genes. Clonal expansion, Shannon diversity and CDR3 relatedness (CalcPairwiseDistances, ClusterSamples) were evaluated with VDJtools, and phylogenetic trees were built with CLCbio workbench. Using coefficient-of-variation modelling across technical triplicates, the study counted a clone as expanded if it had at least 8 unique UMIs. TCRdb's own reprocessing of the public reads used fastp at Q25 and MiXCR and kept productive beta chains. Rows are combined by CDR3 protein, so each entry shows the most common genes and DNA. These V and J calls originate from TCRdb's pipeline instead of the authors' own analysis. The sample includes around 48,000 distinct CDR3 sequences, with around a tenth observed a single time. The leading ten clones occupy 21% of the sample.

The rearrangement joined TRBV3-1 to TRBJ2-7, and possibly TRBD1, on 5 matching bases. The sequenced sample consisted of PBMCs. The sequence came from a woman in her forties with HTLV-1-associated myelopathy (HAM/TSP). The bases are TGTGCCAGCAGCCAAGGGAACAGGCCCTACGAGCAGTACTTC. The encoded protein is CASSQGNRPYEQYF.